This TCR beta chain is from a study of blood T cell repertoires in COVID-19. Whole-study context: The study drew acute and convalescent COVID-19 samples from the United States, Italy and Spain.

V trimming: 4 bases; J trimming: 6 bases; junction bases outside the gene matches: 6. Germline V gene sequence: CDR1 MNHEY, CDR2 SVGAGI. The CDR3 has 15 amino acids. Method: immunoSEQ multiplex PCR; TCRdb's copy keeps in-frame clones and lacks some. The sample includes more than 150,000 clones, nearly 80% of them seen just once. This clone occurred a few times. The specimen sequenced was peripheral blood. This chain connects TRBV6-5 to TRBJ2-1; TRBD2 aligns across 10 bases. This TCR derives from a woman between 65 and 79 years old with acute or convalescent COVID-19. The CDR3 loop is CASSLAGGTSNEQFF. As DNA, the CDR3 is TGTGCCAGCAGTTTAGCGGGAGGTACCTCCAATGAGCAGTTCTTC.